The source of this T cell receptor beta chain is a study of regulatory T cells in long-lasting Graves disease. Whole-study findings and limits: Sample size was small, which may have lowered accuracy.

About this clonotype itself: Its antigen is not identified.

Construction of the TCR beta libraries employed iRepertoire HTBI primers in conjunction with Arm-PCR of CDR3 regions. TCRdb fed the multiplex PCR reads into MiXCR, producing one record per CDR3 protein. The sample has some 490,000 distinct CDR3 sequences, 9.5% to 15% seen once. This CDR3 is 14 amino acids long. The V end lost 3 bases, the J end lost 5 bases, and 13 bases lay between the germline ends. Time point: newly diagnosed GD, antithyroid drugs for less than 3 months. RNA isolated from PBMCs was used to make the TCR library. Another study also made use of these data, one on T cells in Graves' hyperthyroidism and ophthalmopathy. That paper notes: Based on clinical symptoms, serum thyroxine and TRAb, thyroid ultrasound and orbital computed tomography, diagnoses were reached.

Sequencing used peripheral blood mononuclear cells (PBMCs), obtained at new diagnosis, from a patient treated with antithyroid drugs. This sequence joins TRBV12-3 or TRBV12-4 and TRBJ1-2; no reliable D call. This sequence originates from a woman aged 25 to 39 with Graves disease. The CDR3 DNA sequence: TGTGCCAGCAGTTTCGACGGGCCTGTTTATGGCTACACCTTC. It translates to CASSFDGPVYGYTF.